This T cell receptor (beta chain) was found in a study of blood T cell repertoires in COVID-19. J lost 6 bases, V lost 4 bases, and 6 bases had no gene match. This CDR3 region has 16 residues. CDR1 and CDR2 (germline): SGHTA, FQGNSA. Source study methods: From reference gene primer amplification, estimates of nucleated cell counts were derived. Sequenced by immunoSEQ multiplex PCR; TCRdb stores in-frame clones only, minus some. The V and J calls and the clone size are those of that table, but D and trimming were determined from the DNA. The profile shows about 280,000 clones, about 80% of them singletons.

The chain carries TRBV7-2 and TRBJ2-1; 13 positions match TRBD2. The source material was peripheral blood. This TCR was recovered from a woman aged 50 to 65 who had recovered from COVID-19. CDR3 nucleotide sequence: TGTGCCAGCAGCTCCCCGGGACTAGCGGGATCCAATGAGCAGTTCTTC. Translating it yields CASSSPGLAGSNEQFF.